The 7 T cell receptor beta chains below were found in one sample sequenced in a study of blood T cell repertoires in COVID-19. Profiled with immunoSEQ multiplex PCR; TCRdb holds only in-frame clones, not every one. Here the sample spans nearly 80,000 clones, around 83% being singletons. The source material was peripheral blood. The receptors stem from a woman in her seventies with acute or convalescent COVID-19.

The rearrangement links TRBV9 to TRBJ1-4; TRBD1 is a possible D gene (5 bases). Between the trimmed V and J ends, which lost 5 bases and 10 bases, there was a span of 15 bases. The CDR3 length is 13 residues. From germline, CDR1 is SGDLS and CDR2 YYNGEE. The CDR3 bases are TGTGCCAGCAGACTGGGGACTGTAGGAAAACTGTTTTTT. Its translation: CASRLGTVGKLFF.

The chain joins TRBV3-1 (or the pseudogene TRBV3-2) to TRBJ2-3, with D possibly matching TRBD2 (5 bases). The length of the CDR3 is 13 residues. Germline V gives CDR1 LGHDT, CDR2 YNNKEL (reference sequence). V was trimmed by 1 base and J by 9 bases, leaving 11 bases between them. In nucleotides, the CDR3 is TGTGCCAGCAGCCAAGCGGACTCCGGAACGCAGTATTTT. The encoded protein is CASSQADSGTQYF.

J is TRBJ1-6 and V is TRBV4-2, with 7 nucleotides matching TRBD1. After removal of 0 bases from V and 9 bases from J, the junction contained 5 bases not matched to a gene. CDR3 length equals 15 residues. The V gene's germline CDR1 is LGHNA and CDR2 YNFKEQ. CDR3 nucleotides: TGTGCCAGCAGCCAAGACACAGGGGTGGGTTCACCCCTCCACTTT. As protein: CASSQDTGVGSPLHF.

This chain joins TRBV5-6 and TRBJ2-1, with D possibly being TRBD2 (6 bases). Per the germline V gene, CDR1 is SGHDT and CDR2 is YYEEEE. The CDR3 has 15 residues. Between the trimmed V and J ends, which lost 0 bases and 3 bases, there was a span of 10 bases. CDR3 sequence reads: CASSLDGSYYNEQFF. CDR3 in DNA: TGTGCCAGCAGCTTGGACGGGAGCTACTACAATGAGCAGTTCTTC. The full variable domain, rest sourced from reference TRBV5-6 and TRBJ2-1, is DAGVTQSPTHLIKTRGQQVTLRCSPKSGHDTVSWYQQALGQGPQFIFQYYEEEERQRGNFPDRFSGHQFPNYSSELNVNALLLGDSALYLCASSLDGSYYNEQFFGPGTRLTVL.

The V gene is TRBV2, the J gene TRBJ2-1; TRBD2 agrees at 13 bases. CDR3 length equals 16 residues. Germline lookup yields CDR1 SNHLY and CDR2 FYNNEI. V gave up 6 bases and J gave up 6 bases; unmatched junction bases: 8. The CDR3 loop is CASSGPWTSGGNEQFF. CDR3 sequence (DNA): TGTGCCAGCAGCGGACCCTGGACTAGCGGGGGCAATGAGCAGTTCTTC.

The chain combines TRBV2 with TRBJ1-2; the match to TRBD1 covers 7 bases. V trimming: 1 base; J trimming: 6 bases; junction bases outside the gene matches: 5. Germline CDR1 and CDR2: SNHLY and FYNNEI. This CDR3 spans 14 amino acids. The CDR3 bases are TGTGCCAGCAGTGAAGGGAGAGGGGGCAATGGCTACACCTTC. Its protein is CASSEGRGGNGYTF.

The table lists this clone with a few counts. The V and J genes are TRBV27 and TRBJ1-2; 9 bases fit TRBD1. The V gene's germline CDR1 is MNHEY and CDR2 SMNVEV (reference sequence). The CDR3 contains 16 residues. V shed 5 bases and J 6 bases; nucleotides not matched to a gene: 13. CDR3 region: CASSPLGGQGIDGYTF. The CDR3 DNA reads TGTGCCAGCAGTCCCCTCGGGGGACAGGGTATCGATGGCTACACCTTC.